The entry below gives a single T cell receptor (beta chain) sequence along with its context. Its recognized antigen is unknown. The sample holds no much larger clone one base away, and base qualities are not on file. The CDR3 regions of human TCRbeta chains were subjected to immunosequencing. Concerning the study's data processing: TCRs in the repertoires were matched against a reference library of SARS-CoV-2-specific TCRs that had been generated with the MIRA antigen-specificity platform. Breadth was defined as the fraction of unique TCRs that were SARS-CoV-2-associated, and depth was defined as the fraction of total T cells that were SARS-CoV-2-associated. Each spike-specific TCR was assigned to its reactive spike region and to a CD4 or CD8 class using the MIRA data. Log10-transformed breadth and depth values were compared by one-way ANOVA with Sidak's multiple comparisons tests. Drawn from immuneACCESS, this table holds only the in-frame rearrangements with V and J called that TCRdb kept. Clones are partly lost; checked studies trace under half to an unresolved V gene and leave the rest unexplained. Clone size and V and J calls were adopted from that table, with D and trimming inferred from the DNA. The sample yields 95,000 to 150,000 clones; more than 65% were counted once. Clones ranked in the top ten supply approximately 26% of the sample.

The record originates from a study of T cell responses to AZD1222 COVID-19 vaccine (dated by TCRdb to the early 2020s). Context from the whole study: TCR sequencing was performed for roughly 250 trial participants, of whom 200 to 220 were given two doses of AZD1222 and approximately 26 were given two doses of MenACWY control vaccine. Trial participants were enrolled by age into subgroups of 18-55, 56-69 and 70-plus years, and 148, 28 and 57 TCR-sequenced participants, respectively, were included in these subgroups.

Summary of the overall study and its limitations: Conclusions about previously exposed vaccinees were limited because only a handful of AZD1222 recipients were SARS-CoV-2 seropositive at baseline. Because no day 14 peak-response samples were available, repertoires were characterized only after the peak T cell response. A significant rise in spike-specific TCR breadth and depth was observed after two AZD1222 doses relative to day 0 and relative to MenACWY recipients. Most participants were white British and females outnumbered males, and the authors suggested that clonal diversity may have been underestimated. Reportedly, close to half of the unique spike-specific TCRs recognized epitopes lying outside the regions that are mutated in the B.1.351 and B.1.1.7 variants. CD4 TCRs associated with the vaccine covered the entire spike protein, and the dominant responses were in regions 160-218 and 743-854. The 56-69-year group was small, and its depth increase did not reach significance, likely because of low power.

The time point label, read with the paper, signifies: about 28 days (+/-7) after the second vaccine dose. AZD1222 recipients whose second dose came at about 4 weeks and those whose second dose came at about 12 weeks were combined into one group, since spike-specific TCR depth and breadth did not differ between the two schedules. Vaccinee samples came from UK trials COV001 and COV002, including a single-blind randomized controlled phase 2/3 trial of AZD1222 (ChAdOx1 nCoV-19) in healthy adults. For TCRbeta chain sequencing, PBMC samples from trial participants were taken at day 0 and at day 28 after the second dose. From a lookup of the germline V gene (reference sequence), CDR1 and CDR2 are SEHNR and FQNEAQ. The CDR3 holds 14 amino acids from the cysteine to the phenylalanine. The retained sequence is limited to the CDR3, 42 bases, with the frame set at the first base. The germline V end is reduced by 1 base and the J end by 7 bases; junction bases left unmatched: 4.

The sample was peripheral blood, taken 28 days after the second AZD1222 dose. This clonotype was obtained from an adult who received the AZD1222 COVID-19 vaccine. The receptor chain draws on TRBV7-9 and TRBJ1-3; TRBD1 fits 7 bases in the junction. For the CDR3, the sequence is CASSLGLQGNTIYF. The DNA sequence is given as TGTGCCAGCAGCTTAGGACTACAGGGGAACACCATATATTTT.